This T cell receptor beta chain came from a study of blood T cell repertoires in COVID-19. At the level of the study: Whether acute or convalescent, the COVID-19 samples came from the United States, Italy and Spain. PBMCs, B-cell-depleted T cells, or T cells provided the cDNA or gDNA that made up the material.

The method was immunoSEQ multiplex PCR; TCRdb's version includes in-frame clones alone and lacks a portion of them. The sample holds tens of thousands of clones, roughly 79% seen once. CDR1 SGDLS and CDR2 YYNGEE come from the germline V gene. The V and J ends lost 1 base and 4 bases respectively, with 8 bases between them. This CDR3 has 13 amino acids. The material sequenced was peripheral blood. The chain recombines TRBV9 with TRBJ1-2; D is ambiguous. The receptor comes from a man older than 75 with COVID-19, enrolled during active disease. DNA of the CDR3: TGTGCCAGCAGCGTAACAGAAAGCTATGGCTACACCTTC. Its protein is CASSVTESYGYTF.